This is a list of T cell receptor beta chains from one sample in a study of blood T cell repertoires in COVID-19. Clones were read by immunoSEQ multiplex PCR, and TCRdb kept only the in-frame ones, dropping some. The sample consists of roughly 190,000 clones, 81% of them appearing once. Sample: peripheral blood. The receptors originated from a woman in her forties with COVID-19, enrolled during active disease. Both conserved end residues are part of each CDR3. A D gene is named only where the DNA matches it firmly. Where a row states a size, it is once, few, many or the class of an expanded clone; other rows omit it.

d_call: TRBD2
v_call: TRBV29-1
j_call: TRBJ2-7
clone_size: -
cdr3_aa: CSVGLAVTYEQYF
cdr3_nt: TGCAGCGTCGGACTAGCGGTTACCTACGAGCAGTACTTC

d_call: -
v_call: TRBV30
j_call: TRBJ1-2
clone_size: -
cdr3_aa: CAWRRGGAAYGYTF
cdr3_nt: TGTGCCTGGAGGAGAGGGGGTGCTGCCTATGGCTACACCTTC

d_call: -
v_call: TRBV10-3
j_call: TRBJ1-2
clone_size: -
cdr3_aa: CAISENPVGYTF
cdr3_nt: TGTGCCATCAGTGAGAATCCCGTGGGCTACACCTTC

d_call: TRBD1
v_call: TRBV6-1
j_call: TRBJ2-7
clone_size: -
cdr3_aa: CASGDRAHEQYF
cdr3_nt: TGTGCCAGCGGCGACAGGGCCCACGAGCAGTACTTC

d_call: -
v_call: TRBV9
j_call: TRBJ2-5
clone_size: -
cdr3_aa: CASSVSVAVEETQYF
cdr3_nt: TGTGCCAGCAGCGTGTCTGTGGCAGTCGAAGAGACCCAGTACTTC

d_call: TRBD2
v_call: TRBV28
j_call: TRBJ2-3
clone_size: -
cdr3_aa: CASSSRGAGGDTQYF
cdr3_nt: TGTGCCAGCAGTTCCCGAGGGGCGGGAGGAGATACGCAGTATTTT

d_call: TRBD2
v_call: TRBV11-2
j_call: TRBJ2-4
clone_size: -
cdr3_aa: CASSQIAGGQGFRDIQYF
cdr3_nt: TGTGCCAGCAGCCAAATCGCGGGGGGGCAGGGTTTCAGGGACATTCAGTACTTC

d_call: TRBD1
v_call: TRBV7-9
j_call: TRBJ1-2
clone_size: -
cdr3_aa: CASSSGGGNYGYTF
cdr3_nt: TGTGCCAGCAGCTCAGGGGGCGGTAACTATGGCTACACCTTC

d_call: TRBD2
v_call: TRBV28
j_call: TRBJ2-7
clone_size: -
cdr3_aa: CASSLIGLGLAVYEQYF
cdr3_nt: TGTGCCAGCAGTTTAATAGGACTGGGACTAGCGGTCTACGAGCAGTACTTC

d_call: -
v_call: TRBV28
j_call: TRBJ2-5
clone_size: -
cdr3_aa: CASSFGAGWEETQYF
cdr3_nt: TGTGCCAGCAGTTTTGGGGCAGGGTGGGAAGAGACCCAGTACTTC

d_call: TRBD1
v_call: TRBV28
j_call: TRBJ1-2
clone_size: -
cdr3_aa: CASSLDRDLLYGYTF
cdr3_nt: TGTGCCAGCAGTTTAGACAGGGACTTATTATATGGCTACACCTTC

d_call: -
v_call: TRBV7-8
j_call: TRBJ1-2
clone_size: -
cdr3_aa: CASSLQGGTTYGYTF
cdr3_nt: TGTGCCAGCAGCTTACAAGGGGGTACTACCTATGGCTACACCTTC

d_call: -
v_call: TRBV5-1
j_call: TRBJ2-5
clone_size: -
cdr3_aa: CASSFSQGVETQYF
cdr3_nt: TGCGCCAGCAGCTTTTCACAGGGTGTTGAGACCCAGTACTTC

d_call: -
v_call: TRBV7-3
j_call: TRBJ1-1
clone_size: -
cdr3_aa: CASSLGTGNTEAFF
cdr3_nt: TGTGCCAGCAGCTTAGGGACTGGGAACACTGAAGCTTTCTTT

d_call: -
v_call: TRBV6-2/TRBV6-3
j_call: TRBJ2-7
clone_size: -
cdr3_aa: CASSLGRNLYEQYF
cdr3_nt: TGTGCCAGCAGCCTAGGGAGGAATCTATACGAGCAGTACTTC

d_call: -
v_call: TRBV4-2
j_call: TRBJ1-4
clone_size: -
cdr3_aa: CASSQEELFGELFF
cdr3_nt: TGTGCCAGCAGCCAAGAAGAGTTATTCGGAGAACTGTTTTTT

d_call: -
v_call: TRBV30
j_call: TRBJ1-2
clone_size: -
cdr3_aa: CAWRSKALRDGYTF
cdr3_nt: TGTGCCTGGAGGAGTAAGGCCCTGAGGGATGGCTACACCTTC

d_call: -
v_call: TRBV19
j_call: TRBJ2-3
clone_size: few
cdr3_aa: CASSIIGAGTDTQYF
cdr3_nt: TGTGCCAGTAGTATAATCGGCGCGGGCACAGATACGCAGTATTTT

d_call: TRBD2
v_call: TRBV4-1
j_call: TRBJ2-3
clone_size: -
cdr3_aa: CASSQAGLAGGPTGTDTQYF
cdr3_nt: TGCGCCAGCAGCCAAGCGGGACTAGCGGGAGGCCCCACGGGGACAGATACGCAGTATTTT

d_call: TRBD2
v_call: TRBV3-1/TRBV3-2
j_call: TRBJ2-7
clone_size: -
cdr3_aa: CASSQKGSAWGLAGDEQYF
cdr3_nt: TGTGCCAGCAGCCAAAAAGGGTCGGCTTGGGGACTAGCGGGAGACGAGCAGTACTTC

d_call: -
v_call: TRBV3-1/TRBV3-2
j_call: TRBJ2-1
clone_size: few
cdr3_aa: CASSHQGTKNEQFF
cdr3_nt: TGTGCCAGCAGCCACCAGGGGACTAAAAATGAGCAGTTCTTC

d_call: -
v_call: TRBV14
j_call: TRBJ1-6
clone_size: -
cdr3_aa: CASSQDGTVSPLHF
cdr3_nt: TGTGCCAGCAGCCAAGATGGGACTGTCTCACCCCTCCACTTT

d_call: -
v_call: TRBV30
j_call: TRBJ1-3
clone_size: -
cdr3_aa: CAWSVRGNTIYF
cdr3_nt: TGTGCCTGGAGTGTTCGTGGAAACACCATATATTTT

d_call: -
v_call: TRBV5-1
j_call: TRBJ1-4
clone_size: -
cdr3_aa: CASSLGQNEKLFF
cdr3_nt: TGCGCCAGCAGCTTGGGTCAGAATGAAAAACTGTTTTTT

d_call: TRBD1
v_call: TRBV28
j_call: TRBJ2-7
clone_size: -
cdr3_aa: CASSRWDRGGGHYEQYF
cdr3_nt: TGTGCCAGCAGTCGATGGGACAGGGGTGGGGGACACTACGAGCAGTACTTC

d_call: TRBD1
v_call: TRBV28
j_call: TRBJ2-2
clone_size: once
cdr3_aa: CASSAIGQGANTGELFF
cdr3_nt: TGTGCCAGCAGTGCTATTGGACAGGGGGCAAACACCGGGGAGCTGTTTTTT

d_call: -
v_call: TRBV27
j_call: TRBJ1-1
clone_size: -
cdr3_aa: CASSLWGGDTEAFF
cdr3_nt: TGTGCCAGCAGTTTATGGGGGGGGGACACTGAAGCTTTCTTT

d_call: -
v_call: TRBV28
j_call: TRBJ1-2
clone_size: -
cdr3_aa: CASSLQGFNYGYTF
cdr3_nt: TGTGCCAGCAGTCTACAGGGCTTTAACTATGGCTACACCTTC

d_call: TRBD2
v_call: TRBV11-2
j_call: TRBJ2-1
clone_size: -
cdr3_aa: CASSYGVTSGSHEQFF
cdr3_nt: TGTGCCAGCAGCTATGGCGTCACTAGCGGGAGCCATGAGCAGTTCTTC

d_call: -
v_call: TRBV27
j_call: TRBJ2-7
clone_size: -
cdr3_aa: CASSSGRSSYEQYF
cdr3_nt: TGTGCCAGCAGTTCAGGCAGGTCGAGTTACGAGCAGTACTTC

d_call: -
v_call: TRBV5-4
j_call: TRBJ2-1
clone_size: -
cdr3_aa: CASSPTTSLAYNEQFF
cdr3_nt: TGTGCCAGCAGCCCAACCACCTCACTAGCTTACAATGAGCAGTTCTTC

d_call: -
v_call: TRBV28
j_call: TRBJ2-7
clone_size: -
cdr3_aa: CASSLYGTYEQYF
cdr3_nt: TGTGCCAGCAGTTTATACGGGACCTACGAGCAGTACTTC

d_call: TRBD1
v_call: TRBV5-6
j_call: TRBJ2-4
clone_size: -
cdr3_aa: CASSGRQGFLDIQYF
cdr3_nt: TGTGCCAGCAGCGGAAGACAGGGATTCTTGGACATTCAGTACTTC

d_call: TRBD1
v_call: TRBV6-6
j_call: TRBJ2-4
clone_size: -
cdr3_aa: CASSPGQGLAKNIQYF
cdr3_nt: TGTGCCAGCAGCCCGGGACAGGGACTAGCCAAAAACATTCAGTACTTC

d_call: -
v_call: TRBV7-2
j_call: TRBJ1-6
clone_size: -
cdr3_aa: CATERRESYSPLHF
cdr3_nt: TGTGCCACCGAACGGAGGGAGTCTTATTCACCCCTCCACTTT

d_call: TRBD1
v_call: TRBV29-1
j_call: TRBJ2-7
clone_size: -
cdr3_aa: CSGGQGVANEQYF
cdr3_nt: TGCAGCGGAGGACAGGGGGTTGCCAACGAGCAGTACTTC

d_call: -
v_call: TRBV5-6
j_call: TRBJ1-1
clone_size: -
cdr3_aa: CASSLIEGEVTEAFF
cdr3_nt: TGTGCCAGCAGCCTAATTGAGGGAGAGGTCACTGAAGCTTTCTTT

d_call: -
v_call: TRBV19
j_call: TRBJ2-5
clone_size: -
cdr3_aa: CASSIGRGQETQYF
cdr3_nt: TGTGCCAGTAGTATAGGAAGGGGCCAAGAGACCCAGTACTTC

d_call: -
v_call: TRBV6-1
j_call: TRBJ1-2
clone_size: -
cdr3_aa: CASSEHISGDYGYTF
cdr3_nt: TGTGCCAGCAGTGAACATATATCAGGGGATTATGGCTACACCTTC

d_call: TRBD2
v_call: TRBV30
j_call: TRBJ2-3
clone_size: -
cdr3_aa: CAWRLAGGTDTQYF
cdr3_nt: TGTGCCTGGAGACTAGCGGGGGGTACAGATACGCAGTATTTT

d_call: TRBD2
v_call: TRBV28
j_call: TRBJ2-7
clone_size: few
cdr3_aa: CASSFFAGVAEQYF
cdr3_nt: TGTGCCAGCAGTTTCTTTGCGGGAGTCGCCGAGCAGTACTTC

d_call: TRBD1
v_call: TRBV18
j_call: TRBJ1-5
clone_size: -
cdr3_aa: CASSQTGTGDSTWPQHF
cdr3_nt: TGTGCCAGCTCACAAACCGGGACAGGGGACTCGACGTGGCCCCAGCATTTT

d_call: -
v_call: TRBV7-9
j_call: TRBJ2-5
clone_size: -
cdr3_aa: CASSSPVERETQYF
cdr3_nt: TGTGCCAGCAGCTCCCCCGTAGAGCGTGAGACCCAGTACTTC

d_call: -
v_call: TRBV27
j_call: TRBJ2-5
clone_size: -
cdr3_aa: CASRFGLEETQYF
cdr3_nt: TGTGCCAGCAGGTTCGGACTGGAAGAGACCCAGTACTTC

d_call: TRBD1
v_call: TRBV28
j_call: TRBJ1-5
clone_size: many
cdr3_aa: CASRRQGGQPQHF
cdr3_nt: TGTGCCAGCAGAAGACAGGGAGGACAGCCCCAGCATTTT

d_call: -
v_call: TRBV27
j_call: TRBJ2-7
clone_size: -
cdr3_aa: CASSFHTQPYEQYF
cdr3_nt: TGTGCCAGCAGTTTTCACACACAGCCCTACGAGCAGTACTTC

d_call: TRBD1
v_call: TRBV5-1
j_call: TRBJ2-2
clone_size: -
cdr3_aa: CASSWTGDGGGELFF
cdr3_nt: TGCGCCAGCAGCTGGACAGGGGACGGTGGCGGGGAGCTGTTTTTT

d_call: -
v_call: TRBV6-2/TRBV6-3
j_call: TRBJ2-5
clone_size: few
cdr3_aa: CASSYRQSRASVYQETQYF
cdr3_nt: TGTGCCAGCAGTTACAGGCAATCGCGGGCTAGCGTTTACCAAGAGACCCAGTACTTC

d_call: TRBD2
v_call: TRBV6-4
j_call: TRBJ2-1
clone_size: once
cdr3_aa: CASIGLAGVSYNEQFF
cdr3_nt: TGTGCCAGCATCGGACTAGCGGGGGTTTCCTACAATGAGCAGTTCTTC

d_call: -
v_call: TRBV6-1
j_call: TRBJ2-1
clone_size: few
cdr3_aa: CASSEAQGYNEQFF
cdr3_nt: TGTGCCAGCAGTGAAGCCCAGGGCTACAATGAGCAGTTCTTC

d_call: -
v_call: TRBV2
j_call: TRBJ1-2
clone_size: -
cdr3_aa: CASSEQGIFYGYTF
cdr3_nt: TGTGCCAGCAGTGAACAGGGGATATTCTATGGCTACACCTTC